The clone carrying this T cell receptor (beta chain) was counted between two and nine times. What it binds is unknown. This entry comes from a study of early T cells in non-severe SARS-CoV-2 infection. The wider study: With bulk RNA from unsorted whole blood as input, sequencing yielded unpaired chains.

Germline V gene sequence: CDR1 LGHDT, CDR2 YNNKEL (reference sequence). CDR3 length: 14 amino acids. Germline trimming cut 4 bases from V and 5 bases from J; bases unmatched to any gene: 6. The study's findings and limits: Clonotype matching in VDJdb favored anti-spike CD8 responses and did not capture private and CD4 specificities.

Tagging with unique molecular identifiers was applied to individual cDNA molecules. TCRdb recomputed calls from the 5' RACE reads with MiXCR, one row per CDR3 protein. The sample contains roughly 83,000 distinct CDR3 sequences, 8.5% to 12% of which appear only once. The rearrangement links TRBV3-1 to TRBJ2-5; TRBD2 aligns across 8 bases. This material consisted of whole blood, taken at baseline. This receptor was taken from an adult who was a healthcare worker with PCR-confirmed SARS-CoV-2 infection or an uninfected control (not recorded which). The DNA for the CDR3 is TGTGCCAGCAGCCCTAAACTAGCGGCGGAGACCCAGTACTTC. Translation: CASSPKLAAETQYF.